This is a list of T cell receptor beta chains from one sample in a study of blood T cell repertoires in COVID-19. Sequencing used immunoSEQ multiplex PCR; TCRdb keeps in-frame clones, though not all of them. The sample gives 250,000 or so clones, 80% to 90% of which show up once; roughly 4.5% is in the top ten. The sample comprised peripheral blood. The receptors shown here come from a woman aged 40 to 49 who had recovered from COVID-19. CDR3s include the opening cysteine and the closing phenylalanine or tryptophan. Fields, in order: D gene, V gene, J gene, clone size, CDR3 protein, CDR3 DNA. D genes are given only for firm matches. Size values are once, few and many counts, or a class for expanded clones, and some rows have none.

>TRBD2|TRBV7-9|TRBJ2-5|NA
CASSRLAGSLETQYF
TGTGCCAGCAGCCGACTAGCGGGATCTCTGGAGACCCAGTACTTC
>TRBD2|TRBV7-2|TRBJ2-3|NA
CASSQGGVGTDTQYF
TGTGCCAGCAGCCAGGGAGGGGTGGGCACAGATACGCAGTATTTT
>NA|TRBV7-9|TRBJ2-7|NA
CASSFSDRAYEQYF
TGTGCCAGCAGCTTCTCGGACAGAGCCTACGAGCAGTACTTC
>TRBD1|TRBV19|TRBJ1-5|NA
CASTPQGMGNQPQHF
TGTGCCAGTACCCCACAGGGGATGGGTAATCAGCCCCAGCATTTT
>NA|TRBV30|TRBJ2-2|NA
CACMPARGYTGELFF
TGTGCCTGTATGCCCGCCCGGGGGTACACCGGGGAGCTGTTTTTT
>NA|TRBV28|TRBJ1-4|NA
CASSGGATNEKLFF
TGTGCCAGCAGCGGGGGGGCAACTAATGAAAAACTGTTTTTT
>NA|TRBV7-6|TRBJ2-1|NA
CASSPTPAGYNEQFF
TGTGCCAGCAGCCCTACCCCCGCCGGGTACAATGAGCAGTTCTTC
>TRBD1|TRBV3-1/TRBV3-2|TRBJ1-1|NA
CASSRAKGTVNTEAFF
TGTGCCAGCAGCCGAGCCAAGGGGACAGTGAACACTGAAGCTTTCTTT
>NA|TRBV14|TRBJ1-1|once
CASSPYGGRNTEAFF
TGTGCCAGCAGCCCCTACGGGGGTAGGAACACTGAAGCTTTCTTT
>NA|TRBV21-1|TRBJ1-4|NA
CASSNKQTNEKLFF
TGTGCCAGCAGCAACAAACAAACAAATGAAAAACTGTTTTTT
>NA|TRBV19|TRBJ2-1|once
CASRTQDQGPYNEQFF
TGTGCCAGTAGGACTCAGGACCAGGGTCCCTACAATGAGCAGTTCTTC
>NA|TRBV30|TRBJ2-1|NA
CAWSRLAMTHNEQFF
TGTGCCTGGAGTCGGCTAGCGATGACCCACAATGAGCAGTTCTTC
>TRBD1|TRBV5-6|TRBJ2-6|NA
CASSLGGGAGANVLTF
TGTGCCAGCAGCTTGGGAGGGGGCGCTGGGGCCAACGTCCTGACTTTC
>NA|TRBV5-6|TRBJ1-1|NA
CASSLASGWTEAFF
TGTGCCAGCAGCTTGGCGTCAGGCTGGACTGAAGCTTTCTTT
>TRBD2|TRBV2|TRBJ2-2|NA
CASSELSGLAGALFF
TGTGCCAGCAGTGAACTTTCAGGACTAGCGGGAGCTCTGTTTTTT
>NA|TRBV12-3/TRBV12-4|TRBJ1-2|NA
CASSLAPGNGYTF
TGTGCCAGCAGTTTAGCCCCAGGGAATGGCTACACCTTC
>NA|TRBV6-5|TRBJ1-6|NA
CASSLRGLSPLHF
TGTGCCAGCAGCTTGCGGGGGCTTTCACCCCTCCACTTT
>TRBD2|TRBV9|TRBJ2-7|NA
CASSVEASGSYEQYF
TGTGCCAGCAGCGTAGAGGCTAGCGGGAGCTACGAGCAGTACTTC
>NA|TRBV5-5|TRBJ2-5|NA
CASSVATLETQYF
TGTGCCAGCAGCGTAGCCACCTTGGAGACCCAGTACTTC
>TRBD2|TRBV2|TRBJ2-1|NA
CASSSRLAGAKEQFF
TGTGCCAGCAGTTCTCGACTAGCGGGGGCTAAGGAGCAGTTCTTC
>TRBD1|TRBV14|TRBJ2-7|NA
CASSTGQFNYEQYF
TGTGCCAGCAGCACGGGACAGTTCAACTACGAGCAGTACTTC
>NA|TRBV11-3|TRBJ1-1|NA
CASSTTRETEAFF
TGTGCCAGCAGCACGACCAGGGAAACTGAAGCTTTCTTT
>NA|TRBV30|TRBJ2-3|once
CAWSEGGPTDTQYF
TGTGCCTGGAGTGAGGGAGGCCCCACAGATACGCAGTATTTT
>NA|TRBV2|TRBJ2-1|NA
CASYGSPNEQFF
TGTGCCAGCTATGGTAGCCCCAATGAGCAGTTCTTC
>TRBD1|TRBV10-3|TRBJ2-5|NA
CAIRDLQGNLETQYF
TGTGCCATCAGAGACCTACAGGGGAACCTAGAGACCCAGTACTTC
>NA|TRBV19|TRBJ1-1|NA
CASSISVLMTEAFF
TGTGCCAGTAGTATTTCCGTTCTTATGACTGAAGCTTTCTTT
>TRBD1|TRBV18|TRBJ1-5|NA
CASSPAGTGGFSSNQPQHF
TGTGCCAGCTCACCAGCCGGGACAGGGGGCTTTAGTAGCAATCAGCCCCAGCATTTT
>NA|TRBV7-9|TRBJ2-3|NA
CASSSGTSGFTDTQYF
TGTGCCAGCAGCTCCGGGACATCAGGTTTCACAGATACGCAGTATTTT
>NA|TRBV3-1/TRBV3-2|TRBJ1-6|NA
CASSQGGGTENSPLHF
TGTGCCAGCAGCCAAGGGGGGGGGACGGAGAATTCACCCCTCCACTTT
>NA|TRBV18|TRBJ1-1|once
CASSPHSESEAFF
TGTGCCAGCTCACCACATTCGGAGAGTGAAGCTTTCTTT
>NA|TRBV6-5|TRBJ2-5|NA
CASSYYSEETQYF
TGTGCCAGCAGTTACTACAGTGAAGAGACCCAGTACTTC
>NA|TRBV5-5|TRBJ2-6|NA
CASSLVAGPGANVLTF
TGTGCCAGCAGCTTGGTGGCAGGGCCTGGGGCCAACGTCCTGACTTTC
>NA|TRBV30|TRBJ2-7|NA
CAWSLGGSLSYEQYF
TGTGCCTGGAGTCTGGGAGGCTCCCTCTCCTACGAGCAGTACTTC
>NA|TRBV4-3|TRBJ1-5|NA
CASSQTVGQPQHF
TGCGCCAGCAGCCAGACGGTGGGCCAGCCCCAGCATTTT
>TRBD1|TRBV3-1/TRBV3-2|TRBJ2-2|NA
CASSLGTGGELFF
TGTGCCAGCAGCCTCGGGACAGGCGGGGAGCTGTTTTTT
>NA|TRBV2|TRBJ1-1|NA
CASKSGGITFSNTEAFF
TGTGCCAGCAAATCCGGGGGGATCACCTTTTCGAACACTGAAGCTTTCTTT
>TRBD2|TRBV30|TRBJ2-7|NA
CAWSTGLAGLYEQYF
TGTGCCTGGAGTACCGGACTAGCGGGGCTCTACGAGCAGTACTTC
>NA|TRBV10-1|TRBJ2-3|once
CASSDAGATDQDTQYF
TGCGCCAGCAGTGATGCGGGGGCCACGGATCAGGATACGCAGTATTTT
>NA|TRBV19|TRBJ2-3|NA
CASNGAITDTQYF
TGTGCCAGTAACGGAGCGATCACAGATACGCAGTATTTT
>NA|TRBV30|TRBJ1-1|NA
CAWIQAEAFF
TGTGCCTGGATCCAGGCTGAAGCTTTCTTT
>TRBD2|TRBV5-6|TRBJ2-2|NA
CASSHGLAGANTGELFF
TGTGCCAGCAGCCACGGACTAGCGGGGGCGAACACCGGGGAGCTGTTTTTT